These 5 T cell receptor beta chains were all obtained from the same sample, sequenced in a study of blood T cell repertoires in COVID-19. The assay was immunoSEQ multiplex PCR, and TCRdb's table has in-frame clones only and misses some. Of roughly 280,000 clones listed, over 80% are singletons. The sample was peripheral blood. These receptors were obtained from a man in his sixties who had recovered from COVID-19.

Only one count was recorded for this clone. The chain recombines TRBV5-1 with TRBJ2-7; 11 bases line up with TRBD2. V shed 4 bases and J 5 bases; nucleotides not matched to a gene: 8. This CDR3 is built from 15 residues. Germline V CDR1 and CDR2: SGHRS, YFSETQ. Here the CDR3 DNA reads TGCGCCAGCAGCCTTAGCGGGGGGGCTGGGCACGAGCAGTACTTC. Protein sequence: CASSLSGGAGHEQYF.

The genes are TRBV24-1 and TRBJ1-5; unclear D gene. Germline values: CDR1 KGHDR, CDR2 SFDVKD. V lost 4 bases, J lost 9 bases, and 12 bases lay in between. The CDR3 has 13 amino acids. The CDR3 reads CATSERTEGPQHF. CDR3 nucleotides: TGTGCCACCAGTGAAAGGACGGAGGGGCCCCAGCATTTT.

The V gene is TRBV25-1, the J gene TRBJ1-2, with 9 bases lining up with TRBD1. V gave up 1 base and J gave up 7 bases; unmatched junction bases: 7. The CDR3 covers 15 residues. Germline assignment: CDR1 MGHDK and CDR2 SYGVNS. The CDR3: CASSESGTGRSGYTF. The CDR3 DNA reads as TGTGCCAGCAGTGAATCTGGGACAGGGAGGAGTGGCTACACCTTC.

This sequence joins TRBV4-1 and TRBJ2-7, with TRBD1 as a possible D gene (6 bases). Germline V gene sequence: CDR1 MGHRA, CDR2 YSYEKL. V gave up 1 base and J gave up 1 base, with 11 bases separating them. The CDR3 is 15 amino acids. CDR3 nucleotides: TGCGCCAGCAGCCAAGTACGCGACAGGTCCTACGAGCAGTACTTC. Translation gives CASSQVRDRSYEQYF.

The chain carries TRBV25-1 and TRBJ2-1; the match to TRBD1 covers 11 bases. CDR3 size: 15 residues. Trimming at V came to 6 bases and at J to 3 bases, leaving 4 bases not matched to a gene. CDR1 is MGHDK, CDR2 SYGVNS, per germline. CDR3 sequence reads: CASSIGTGGYNEQFF. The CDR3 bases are TGTGCCAGCAGCATTGGGACAGGGGGCTACAATGAGCAGTTCTTC.